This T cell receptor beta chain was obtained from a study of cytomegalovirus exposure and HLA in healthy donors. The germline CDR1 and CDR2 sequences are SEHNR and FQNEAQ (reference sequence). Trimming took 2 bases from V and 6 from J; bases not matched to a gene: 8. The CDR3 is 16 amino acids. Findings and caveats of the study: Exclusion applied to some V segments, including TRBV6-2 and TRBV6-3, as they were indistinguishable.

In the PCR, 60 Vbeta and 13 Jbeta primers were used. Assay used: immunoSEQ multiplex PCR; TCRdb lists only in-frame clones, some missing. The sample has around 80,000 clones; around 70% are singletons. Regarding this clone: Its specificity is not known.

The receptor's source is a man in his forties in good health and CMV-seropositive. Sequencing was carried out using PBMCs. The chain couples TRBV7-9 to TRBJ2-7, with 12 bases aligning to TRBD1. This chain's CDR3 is CASSLIRGQGAGEQYF. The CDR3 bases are TGTGCCAGCAGCTTAATTAGGGGACAGGGGGCGGGCGAGCAGTACTTC.